These T cell receptor beta chains were read from a single sample in a study of control samples from healthy donors and cancer patients. The table came from immunoSEQ multiplex PCR; TCRdb's copy has only in-frame clones and leaves some out. Of approximately 130,000 clones detected, more than 70% appear once; the ten largest clones hold about 2.7%. The material sequenced was blood. All receptors derive from a man aged 60 to 69 in good health. Each CDR3 is given with its conserved first and last residue. A D gene is named only where the DNA matches it firmly. The size field is filled for only some rows; it gives once, few, many or a size class.

v_call	d_call	j_call	clone_size	cdr3_aa	cdr3_nt
TRBV9	NA	TRBJ2-3	NA	CASSGLGGSTDTQYF	TGTGCCAGCAGCGGCTTGGGCGGGTCCACAGATACGCAGTATTTT
TRBV7-2	NA	TRBJ1-5	NA	CASSPGRDRSNQPQHF	TGTGCCAGCAGCCCAGGAAGGGACCGTAGCAATCAGCCCCAGCATTTT
TRBV14	TRBD2	TRBJ2-1	NA	CASSVRLLAGIYNEQFF	TGTGCCAGCAGCGTACGCCTACTAGCGGGCATATACAATGAGCAGTTCTTC
TRBV28	TRBD1	TRBJ1-2	NA	CASSLIGGSGYTF	TGTGCCAGCAGTTTAATAGGGGGCTCTGGCTACACCTTC
TRBV9	NA	TRBJ1-4	NA	CASSVSVGMTGEKLFF	TGTGCCAGCAGCGTATCGGTGGGGATGACGGGGGAAAAACTGTTTTTT
TRBV6-6	TRBD1	TRBJ2-7	NA	CASINRGSSYEQYF	TGTGCCAGCATTAACAGGGGATCCAGCTACGAGCAGTACTTC
TRBV7-2	NA	TRBJ1-5	NA	CASSREGVGSQPQHF	TGTGCCAGCAGCCGCGAAGGAGTGGGGAGTCAGCCCCAGCATTTT
TRBV19	NA	TRBJ1-2	NA	CASSGGGEFPNYGYTF	TGTGCCAGTAGCGGGGGGGGCGAATTCCCAAACTATGGCTACACCTTC
TRBV9	NA	TRBJ1-4	NA	CASSVGLDEKLFF	TGTGCCAGCAGCGTAGGGTTGGATGAAAAACTGTTTTTT
TRBV6-5	NA	TRBJ1-1	NA	CASRFQGGPEAFF	TGTGCCAGCAGATTCCAAGGGGGTCCTGAAGCTTTCTTT
TRBV7-9	TRBD2	TRBJ2-3	NA	CASSFAGLAGSEQYF	TGTGCCAGCAGCTTTGCGGGACTAGCGGGTTCTGAGCAGTATTTT
TRBV19	NA	TRBJ1-4	once	CASVRTQDGYEKLFF	TGTGCCAGCGTTCGGACCCAGGACGGATATGAAAAACTGTTTTTT
TRBV4-2	TRBD2	TRBJ2-3	NA	CASSQGDYTDTQYF	TGTGCCAGCAGCCAGGGGGACTACACAGATACGCAGTATTTT
TRBV28	TRBD1	TRBJ2-3	once	CASSLVDRGETDTQYF	TGTGCCAGCAGTTTAGTGGACAGGGGCGAGACAGATACGCAGTATTTT
TRBV28	NA	TRBJ2-6	NA	CASSPNRAGANVLTF	TGTGCCAGCAGCCCTAACAGGGCTGGGGCCAACGTCCTGACTTTC
TRBV3-1/TRBV3-2	NA	TRBJ1-3	NA	CASSDSKRNTIYF	TGTGCCAGCAGCGACAGTAAAAGAAACACCATATATTTT
TRBV5-5	NA	TRBJ1-4	once	CASSLVQGQSEKLFF	TGTGCCAGCAGCTTGGTCCAGGGCCAAAGTGAAAAACTGTTTTTT
TRBV6-2/TRBV6-3	NA	TRBJ2-7	once	CASSSQAYEQYF	TGTGCCAGCAGTTCCCAAGCGTACGAGCAGTACTTC
TRBV4-1	TRBD1	TRBJ2-7	few	CASSPGQGTSYEQYF	TGCGCCAGCAGTCCCGGACAGGGGACCTCCTACGAGCAGTACTTC
TRBV18	TRBD1	TRBJ1-4	NA	CASSLLPTGENEKLFF	TGTGCCAGCTCACTACTTCCGACAGGGGAAAATGAAAAACTGTTTTTT
TRBV2	TRBD1	TRBJ2-2	NA	CASRTGTGGYVSTGELFF	TGTGCCAGCAGGACCGGGACAGGGGGTTACGTCAGTACCGGGGAGCTGTTTTTT
TRBV19	NA	TRBJ1-4	NA	CASRHATAGGEKLFF	TGTGCCAGTAGACACGCGACAGCCGGGGGTGAAAAACTGTTTTTT
TRBV11-2	NA	TRBJ1-5	NA	CASTPAGRGNQPQHF	TGTGCCAGCACCCCAGCAGGTCGGGGAAATCAGCCCCAGCATTTT